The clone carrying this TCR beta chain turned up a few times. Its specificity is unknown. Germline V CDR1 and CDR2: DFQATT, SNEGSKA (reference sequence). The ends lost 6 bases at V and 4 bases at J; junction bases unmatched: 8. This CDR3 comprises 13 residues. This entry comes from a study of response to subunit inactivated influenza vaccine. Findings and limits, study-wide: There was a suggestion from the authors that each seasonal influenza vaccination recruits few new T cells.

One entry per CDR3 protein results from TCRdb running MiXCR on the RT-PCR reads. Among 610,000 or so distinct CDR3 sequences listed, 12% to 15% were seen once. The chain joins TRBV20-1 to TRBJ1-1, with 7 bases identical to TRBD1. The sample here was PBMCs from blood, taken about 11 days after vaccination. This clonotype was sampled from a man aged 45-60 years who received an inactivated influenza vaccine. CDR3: CSAVQGIGTEAFF. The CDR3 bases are TGCAGTGCAGTACAGGGGATCGGCACTGAAGCTTTCTTT.